One and the same sample provided the 20 T cell receptor beta chains below, sequenced in a study of beta chain features in type 1 diabetes (dated by TCRdb to 2016 to 2019). The paper as a whole reports these results and caveats: Type 1 diabetes patients showed a moderate but significant shortening of TCRB CDR3 length in all four CD4+ subsets.

The protocol used for the library was the immunoSEQ multiplex PCR assay. All of the isolated RNA was reverse transcribed with the High Capacity cDNA Reverse Transcription Kit, so expressed TCRB transcripts were sequenced. TCRdb limited this immuneACCESS table to in-frame rearrangements with V and J called. A share of clones is missing; checked studies link under half to unresolved V genes, and the rest is unexplained. The sample includes roughly 150,000 clones, with approximately 10% observed a single time. The ten largest clones add up to more than 0.45% of the sample. No cognate antigen is known for these TCRs. The sequenced material came from central memory CD4+ T cells from blood. These receptors all stem from a man aged 30 to 39 with type 1 diabetes.

A few counts support this clone. The chain couples TRBV14 to TRBJ1-1; the D gene is possibly TRBD1 (5 bases). V lost 1 base and J lost 4, with 7 bases in between. Germline V gene data show CDR1 as SGHDN and CDR2 as FVKESK. The CDR3 runs to 13 residues. The CDR3, as DNA: TGTGCCAGCAGCCAAGGACAGATCACTGAAGCTTTCTTT. Its protein is CASSQGQITEAFF.

This clone was counted at least ten times. The rearrangement uses TRBV10-3 and TRBJ2-5; D gene unclear. Germline CDR1 and CDR2: ENHRY and SYGVKD. The CDR3 covers 13 residues. V was shortened by 0 bases and J by 5 bases, with 7 bases between the two germline ends. The CDR3 loop reads CAISESTRETQYF. DNA of the CDR3: TGTGCCATCAGTGAGTCGACTCGGGAGACCCAGTACTTC.

This clone was seen more than once but under ten times. The V and J genes are TRBV25-1 and TRBJ2-6; no clear D gene. This CDR3 region has 14 residues. Germline V CDR1 and CDR2: MGHDK, SYGVNS. V was cut by 3 bases and J by 0 bases, with 3 bases left in between. The CDR3 sequence is CASSDHSGANVLTF. The CDR3 nucleotides read TGTGCCAGCAGTGACCACTCTGGGGCCAACGTCCTGACTTTC.

This clone was picked up a small number of times. The rearrangement joins TRBV28 to TRBJ2-3; 10 bases align to TRBD1. The V and J ends lost 4 bases and 2 bases, in that order; junction bases with no gene match: 12. This CDR3 has 18 residues. CDR1 is MDHEN and CDR2 is SYDVKM in the germline V gene. The CDR3 reads CASSSYPGQGVNTDTQYF. For the CDR3, the DNA is TGTGCCAGCAGTTCTTACCCCGGACAGGGGGTCAACACAGATACGCAGTATTTT.

This clone was detected only a few times. The CDR3 region has the DNA TGTGCCAGCAGTCTCCAGGACAGGCAAGAGACCCAGTACTTC. As protein: CASSLQDRQETQYF. The genes are TRBV11-1 and TRBJ2-5; 7 bases fit TRBD1. The ends lost 6 bases at V and 2 bases at J; junction bases unmatched: 6. This CDR3 has 14 amino acids. Looked up from germline, CDR1 is SGHAT and CDR2 is FQDESV (reference sequence).

V usage is TRBV18 and J usage is TRBJ2-7; 10 positions agree with TRBD1. The CDR3 loop spans 14 amino acids. Germline V gene data show CDR1 as KGHSH and CDR2 as LQKENI. The V segment lost 3 bases and the J segment 5 bases; nucleotides outside the gene matches: 4. In DNA form, the CDR3 reads TGTGCCAGCTCACCCTCGGACAGGGGGAACGAGCAGTACTTC. This encodes CASSPSDRGNEQYF.

Only a few counts were recorded for this clone. The J gene is TRBJ2-5, the V gene TRBV7-8; 10 nucleotides agree with TRBD1. Looked up from germline, CDR1 is SGHVS and CDR2 is FQNEAQ. Trimming at V came to 4 bases and at J to 6 bases, leaving 11 bases not matched to a gene. The CDR3 extends over 16 amino acids. The CDR3 coding sequence is TGTGCCAGCAGCTCTCACCGGGACAGGGGATCAAAGACCCAGTACTTC. It encodes CASSSHRDRGSKTQYF.

This sequence joins TRBV5-6 and TRBJ1-1; D may be TRBD1 (5 bases). The CDR3 consists of 13 residues. V was trimmed by 4 bases and J by 1 base, leaving 8 bases between them. Germline loops: CDR1 SGHDT, CDR2 YYEEEE. CDR3 sequence: CASSPTENTEAFF. The CDR3 DNA reads TGTGCCAGCAGCCCGACAGAGAACACTGAAGCTTTCTTT.

CDR3 nucleotide sequence: TGTGCCAGCTCACCGGGGAGTATAGACAATCAGCCCCAGCATTTT. It translates to CASSPGSIDNQPQHF. This chain links TRBV18 with TRBJ1-5; D call uncertain. Germline CDR1 is KGHSH and CDR2 is LQKENI. The V end was cut by 3 bases, the J end by 3 bases, with 12 bases between. The CDR3 is made up of 15 amino acids. Using reference TRBV18 and TRBJ1-5 for the parts outside the CDR3, the full variable domain is NAGVMQNPRHLVRRRGQEARLRCSPMKGHSHVYWYRQLPEEGLKFMVYLQKENIIDESGMPKERFSAEFPKEGPSILRIQQVVRGDSAAYFCASSPGSIDNQPQHFGDGTRLSIL.

This clone has at least ten counts. This chain joins TRBV28 and TRBJ2-7; TRBD2 matches 8 bases. Germline CDR1 reads MDHEN; CDR2 reads SYDVKM. J was trimmed by 6 bases and V by 5 bases; bases with no gene match: 9. There are 14 residues in the CDR3. CDR3 sequence: CASSRAGVFPEQYF. The CDR3 DNA reads TGTGCCAGCAGTCGAGCGGGAGTGTTTCCCGAGCAGTACTTC.

The gene calls are TRBV30 and TRBJ1-4; perhaps TRBD1 as D (6 bases). This CDR3 has 13 residues. Trimming cost V 4 bases and J 5 bases, with 11 bases left between them. Looked up from germline, CDR1 is GTSNPN and CDR2 is SVGIG (reference sequence). The CDR3 DNA follows: TGTGCCTGGAAACAGGGCTGGAATGAAAAACTGTTTTTT. Its protein product is CAWKQGWNEKLFF. Drawing the rest from reference TRBV30 and TRBJ1-4, the complete variable domain is SQTIHQWPATLVQPVGSPLSLECTVEGTSNPNLYWYRQAAGRGLQLLFYSVGIGQISSEVPQNLSASRPQDRQFILSSKKLLLSDSGFYLCAWKQGWNEKLFFGSGTQLSVL.

This clone has a handful of counts. The V and J genes are TRBV30 and TRBJ2-4; a possible D gene is TRBD2 (6 bases). Germline V gene sequence: CDR1 GTSNPN, CDR2 SVGIG (reference sequence). There are 15 residues in the CDR3. Trimming removed 1 base from V and 8 bases from J, with 18 bases in between. CDR3 DNA sequence: TGTGCCTGGAGTGCCTTAGGGACTCCGGAACACATTCAGTACTTC. This sequence encodes CAWSALGTPEHIQYF. Variable domain in full (rest from reference TRBV30 and TRBJ2-4): SQTIHQWPATLVQPVGSPLSLECTVEGTSNPNLYWYRQAAGRGLQLLFYSVGIGQISSEVPQNLSASRPQDRQFILSSKKLLLSDSGFYLCAWSALGTPEHIQYFGAGTRLSVL.

This chain uses TRBV5-4 with TRBJ2-1; 7 bases line up with TRBD2. V trimming: 4 bases; J trimming: 8 bases; junction bases outside the gene matches: 6. This CDR3 is 13 amino acids long. Per the germline V gene, CDR1 is SGHNT and CDR2 is YYREEE (reference sequence). CDR3 nucleotide sequence: TGTGCCAGCAGCCAATTTAGCGGGCATGAGCAGTTCTTC. Protein sequence: CASSQFSGHEQFF.

This clone was observed a handful of times. This chain connects TRBV7-9 to TRBJ1-1, with D perhaps TRBD1 (5 bases). Trimming stripped 0 bases from V and 4 bases from J, with 15 bases between. CDR3 length equals 16 residues. The germline gives CDR1 SEHNR, CDR2 FQNEAQ (reference sequence). The CDR3 spells CASSLALAGSSTEAFF. DNA of the CDR3: TGTGCCAGCAGCTTAGCGCTGGCAGGGTCGAGCACTGAAGCTTTCTTT. The full variable domain, its missing parts supplied by reference TRBV7-9 and TRBJ1-1, is DTGVSQNPRHKITKRGQNVTFRCDPISEHNRLYWYRQTLGQGPEFLTYFQNEAQLEKSRLLSDRFSAERPKGSFSTLEIQRTEQGDSAMYLCASSLALAGSSTEAFFGQGTRLTVV.

The gene calls are TRBV7-2 and TRBJ2-7; unclear D gene. Germline V gene data show CDR1 as SGHTA and CDR2 as FQGNSA. Trimming stripped 5 bases from V and 9 bases from J, with 17 bases between. The CDR3 contains 13 residues. The CDR3 protein is CASSPYAFSGQYF. CDR3 bases: TGTGCCAGCAGCCCTTATGCTTTCTCGGGGCAGTACTTC. The full variable domain, with the rest looked up from reference TRBV7-2 and TRBJ2-7, is GAGVSQSPSNKVTEKGKDVELRCDPISGHTALYWYRQSLGQGLEFLIYFQGNSAPDKSGLPSDRFSAERTGGSVSTLTIQRTQQEDSAVYLCASSPYAFSGQYFGPGTRLTVT.

This clone appeared a few times. CDR3 amino acids: CAWSADRVGSNQPQHF. The CDR3 bases are TGTGCCTGGAGTGCGGACAGGGTAGGGAGCAATCAGCCCCAGCATTTT. V usage is TRBV30 and J usage is TRBJ1-5; 8 bases align to TRBD1. Looked up from germline, CDR1 is GTSNPN and CDR2 is SVGIG (reference sequence). With 1 base clipped from V and 1 base from J, the junction kept 6 bases outside the gene matches. This CDR3 is built from 16 residues.

This clone was found a few times. The rearrangement joins TRBV2 to TRBJ2-7; 7 bases are a match to TRBD2. The CDR3 covers 15 residues. V lost 0 bases to trimming and J lost 1 base; unmatched junction nucleotides: 3. CDR1 is SNHLY and CDR2 is FYNNEI in the germline V gene. The CDR3 DNA reads as TGTGCCAGCAGTGAAGCCCCGGGACTATCCTACGAGCAGTACTTC. Translating it yields CASSEAPGLSYEQYF.

This clone occurred a few times. This rearrangement joins TRBV19 to TRBJ2-2; the match to TRBD2 covers 10 bases. Germline V gene lookup returns CDR1 LNHDA and CDR2 SQIVND (reference sequence). The CDR3 runs 14 residues. The trim removed 11 bases at V and 6 bases at J, leaving 9 bases unmatched. CDR3 nucleotide sequence: TGTGCCTCCGCCCGGCTAGCGGGAGCCGGGGAGCTGTTTTTT. Encoded protein: CASARLAGAGELFF.

The genes are TRBV15 and TRBJ2-1; D is uncertain. V shed 0 bases and J shed 6 bases, with 15 bases lying between them. Germline CDR1 is LNHNV and CDR2 is YYDKDF (reference sequence). The CDR3 runs to 16 residues. The CDR3 loop reads CATSRDWRSSSNEQFF. The CDR3 DNA reads TGTGCCACCAGCAGAGATTGGAGAAGCAGCAGCAATGAGCAGTTCTTC.

The chain combines TRBV7-9 with TRBJ1-5; possibly TRBD1 for D (5 bases). V gave up 1 base and J gave up 2 bases, with 15 bases separating them. The CDR3 is 17 residues long. Germline V gives CDR1 SEHNR, CDR2 FQNEAQ (reference sequence). This CDR3 reads CASSLGISGVGNQPQHF. CDR3 DNA: TGTGCCAGCAGCTTAGGTATATCGGGGGTAGGCAATCAGCCCCAGCATTTT.